This T cell receptor (beta chain) appears in the sequencing data of a study of T cells in Graves' hyperthyroidism and ophthalmopathy. Study outcomes and limitations: Peripheral blood also featured most of the thyroid clonotypes expanded above 0.001. For ophthalmopathy, model prediction preceded onset by a median about six months.

The CDR3 contains 11 residues. The V and J ends lost 6 bases and 1 base respectively, with 6 bases between them. Germline loops: CDR1 SQVTM, CDR2 ANQGSEA. Using RNA transcripts as the source, TCR beta CDR3 regions were amplified. The primer set for the first-round RT-PCR of the TCR CDR3 was HTBI. Via MiXCR, TCRdb re-called the multiplex PCR reads, giving one row per CDR3 protein. Of 30,000 to 45,000 distinct CDR3 sequences in the sample, roughly 52% were seen once. Uncontrolled infection, other autoimmune disease, pregnancy or lactation barred patients from enrollment. For this clonotype: Its specificity is unknown.

This TCR derives from a man aged 35 to 55 with Graves' ophthalmopathy. Input material: blood. The rearrangement links TRBV29-1 to TRBJ1-1; D is unresolved. This CDR3 is CSVKRNTEAFF. CDR3 nucleotides: TGCAGCGTGAAGAGGAACACTGAAGCTTTCTTT.